Shown below are 10 T cell receptor beta chains from a single sample sequenced in a study of CD8 T cells in ankylosing spondylitis. Each CDR3 protein is one row after TCRdb ran MiXCR on the 5' RACE reads. Here the sample spans about 230,000 distinct CDR3 sequences, approximately 7.6% being singletons. Sequenced: blood, either unsorted or a sorted T cell fraction (not recorded which). These receptor sequences come from a female donor with ankylosing spondylitis or in good health (not recorded which).

This chain connects TRBV19 to TRBJ1-1; D remains ambiguous. Per the germline V gene, CDR1 is LNHDA and CDR2 is SQIVND (reference sequence). The CDR3 loop spans 16 amino acids. Trimming removed 9 bases at V and 3 bases at J, with 23 bases between. The chain's CDR3 is CASRRGDTRVDTEAFF. DNA for the CDR3: TGTGCCAGCCGTCGCGGGGATACCCGGGTGGACACTGAAGCTTTCTTT.

This clonotype showed up just a few times. The chain uses TRBV23-1 and TRBJ1-2, with D maybe TRBD1 (5 bases). TRBV23-1 is recorded as an ORF, its role being uncertain. CDR3 length: 16 amino acids. The V and J ends lost 1 base and 2 bases respectively, with 14 bases between them. CDR3 residues: CASSQWGSSHNYGYTF. The DNA for the CDR3 is TGCGCCAGCAGTCAATGGGGGAGCTCCCACAACTATGGCTACACCTTC.

With respect to this clonotype: A single base separates this from a much larger clone, so it may be a read error. The chain joins TRBV7-8 to TRBJ2-7; D is perhaps TRBD1 (6 bases). The CDR3 has 14 amino acids. Looked up from germline, CDR1 is SGHVS and CDR2 is FQNEAQ. CDR3 in amino acids: CANSLAGAQTEQYF. CDR3 coding DNA: TGTGCCAACAGCTTAGCAGGGGCGCAAACCGAGCAGTACTTC.

Ten or more counts support this clonotype. The gene calls are TRBV20-1 and TRBJ1-1, with D perhaps TRBD1 (5 bases). V lost 5 bases and J lost 7, with 8 bases in between. The CDR3 has 10 amino acids. The germline V gene encodes CDR1 DFQATT and CDR2 SNEGSKA (reference sequence). For the CDR3, the DNA is TGCAGTGCTGGACACCTTGAAGCTTTCTTT. Protein sequence: CSAGHLEAFF.

Regarding this clonotype: One end of the junction does not line up with germline, which may come from a read error. The V gene is TRBV11-2, the J gene TRBJ2-1, with D tentatively TRBD1 (6 bases). CDR3 length: 11 residues. The germline gives CDR1 SGHAT, CDR2 FQNNGV. CDR3 residues: CASSAQGQYLF. The CDR3 region has the DNA TGTGCCAGCAGCGCCCAGGGGCAGTACCTGTTC.

The table lists this clonotype with a few counts. The chain uses TRBV12-3 or TRBV12-4 and TRBJ2-3; D is undetermined. The CDR3 totals 15 residues. V was clipped by 6 bases and J by 4 bases, with 17 bases between them. The DNA for the CDR3 is TGTGCCAGCAGCCCCCACGGAGCCGAAGCAGATACGCAGTATTTT. Amino acid sequence: CASSPHGAEADTQYF.

This chain connects TRBV19 to TRBJ2-1; 9 nucleotides align to TRBD2. V was clipped by 3 bases and J by 2 bases; unmatched bases: 8. The CDR3 is made up of 17 amino acids. Germline lookup yields CDR1 LNHDA and CDR2 SQIVND (reference sequence). CDR3 region: CASSMDRAGGTYNEQFF. Written as DNA, the CDR3 is TGTGCCAGTAGTATGGATCGGGCGGGAGGGACCTACAATGAGCAGTTCTTC.

In its sample, this clonotype was seen many times. The chain joins TRBV28 to TRBJ1-2; TRBD1 is a possible D gene (5 bases). This CDR3 has 13 amino acids. Trimming left V 6 bases short and J 4 bases short, with 12 bases between. Germline V gene lookup returns CDR1 MDHEN and CDR2 SYDVKM. CDR3 nucleotide sequence: TGTGCCAGCAGAAACACCGGGGGCTATGGCTACACCTTC. Translated: CASRNTGGYGYTF.

At least ten counts were recorded for this clonotype. The chain is built from TRBV19 and TRBJ2-1; D is unresolved. V lost 8 bases to trimming and J lost 1 base, with 12 bases between them. The CDR3 is 14 amino acids. Germline CDR1 and CDR2: LNHDA and SQIVND (reference sequence). CDR3 amino acids: CASSLPGSYNEQFF. The CDR3 DNA sequence: TGTGCCAGTTCTCTTCCTGGGTCCTACAATGAGCAGTTCTTC.

This clonotype was detected many times. The chain combines TRBV15 with TRBJ2-2; perhaps TRBD2 as D (6 bases). Germline V lookup: CDR1 LNHNV, CDR2 YYDKDF (reference sequence). This CDR3 has 13 residues. V was shortened by 9 bases and J by 1 base, with 9 bases between the two germline ends. CDR3 bases: TGTGCCACTCGGACTATGAACACCGGGGAGCTGTTTTTT. This codes for CATRTMNTGELFF.